The 27 T cell receptor beta chains below come from one sample, sequenced in a study of beta chain bispecific antibodies for T cell cancers. A single record per CDR3 protein comes from TCRdb applying MiXCR to the 5' RACE reads. The table has about 17,000 distinct CDR3 sequences, over 2% seen once; the top ten hold 6.9%. The study's findings and limits: In these mixed samples, most targeted TRBV reads derived from the leukemia cell line.

Blood mononuclear cells were expanded for roughly 3 days using either OKT3 anti-CD3 antibody or CD3/CD28 beads. Their specific antigens are unknown. Material: healthy donor T cells cultured with leukemia cells. The receptors were sampled from a human donor in good health. Some clones in this sample may be carry-over from other donors' samples.

This clonotype was detected ten times or more. This is likely a read error, given that the CDR3 carries no conserved phenylalanine or tryptophan at its end. Because the CDR3's place on the DNA is in doubt, the DNA is left out and the CDR3 is given as listed by TCRdb. The chain combines TRBV6-6 with TRBJ2-7; the listed D gene, TRBD1, was not tested against the DNA. The CDR3 adds up to 10 amino acids, both ends counted. CDR1 and CDR2 (germline): MNHNY, SVGAGI (reference sequence). The CDR3 region is CASRTGPLHS.

This clonotype was seen repeatedly, ten times or more. The chain is built from TRBV6-2 or TRBV6-3 and TRBJ2-3; 13 bases match TRBD2. Germline trimming cut 0 bases from V and 7 bases from J; bases unmatched to any gene: 4. CDR3 length: 16 amino acids. CDR1 is MNHEY and CDR2 is SVGEGT in the germline V gene. CDR3 loop: CASSYSGTSGAYTQYF. The CDR3 nucleotides are TGTGCCAGCAGTTACTCCGGGACTAGCGGGGCTTATACGCAGTATTTT.

This clonotype showed up many times. The rearrangement links TRBV6-5 to TRBJ2-3, with TRBD2 matching over 8 bases. CDR1 and CDR2 (germline): MNHEY, SVGAGI. The CDR3 length is 16 residues. With 0 bases clipped from V and 2 bases from J, the junction kept 4 bases outside the gene matches. As DNA, the CDR3 is TGTGCCAGCAGTTACTCGATAGCGGGACTCACAGATACGCAGTATTTT. Protein sequence: CASSYSIAGLTDTQYF.

This clonotype is medium-sized within its sample. V usage is TRBV10-3 and J usage is TRBJ2-7; no clear D gene. Between the trimmed V and J ends, which lost 0 bases and 3 bases, there was a span of 9 bases. Germline CDR1 reads ENHRY; CDR2 reads SYGVKD. The CDR3 contains 14 residues. The CDR3 loop reads CAISESGLNYEQYF. The CDR3 coding sequence is TGTGCCATCAGTGAGTCGGGGTTAAACTACGAGCAGTACTTC.

This clonotype has just a few counts. The chain carries TRBV28 and TRBJ1-1; TRBD1 might be the D (6 bases). V was pared by 7 bases and J by 3 bases, with 12 bases between. The CDR3 contains 13 residues. Germline V gene data show CDR1 as MDHEN and CDR2 as SYDVKM. The chain's CDR3 is CASKGGLDTEAFF. CDR3 nucleotide sequence: TGTGCCAGCAAAGGGGGTCTTGACACTGAAGCTTTCTTT.

This clonotype occurred many times. The chain uses TRBV13 and TRBJ1-2, with TRBD1 matching over 11 bases. Trimming cost V 5 bases and J 4 bases; bases outside gene matches: 3. The V gene's germline CDR1 is PRHDT and CDR2 FYEKMQ (reference sequence). This CDR3 has 14 amino acids. The CDR3 reads CASSMGQGGYGYTF. The CDR3 region has the DNA TGTGCCAGCAGCATGGGACAGGGGGGCTATGGCTACACCTTC.

There are many counts of this clonotype. The chain uses TRBV25-1 and TRBJ1-4, with D tentatively TRBD1 (5 bases). Germline V gives CDR1 MGHDK, CDR2 SYGVNS. V lost 3 bases and J 3 bases, leaving 8 bases between the germline ends. This CDR3 contains 14 residues. The DNA for the CDR3 is TGTGCCAGCAGTGAGGGGGGAGCTAATGAAAAACTGTTTTTT. It is translated as CASSEGGANEKLFF. The full variable domain, rest sourced from reference TRBV25-1 and TRBJ1-4, is EADIYQTPRYLVIGTGKKITLECSQTMGHDKMYWYQQDPGMELHLIHYSYGVNSTEKGDLSSESTVSRIRTEHFPLTLESARPSHTSQYLCASSEGGANEKLFFGSGTQLSVL.

This clonotype was detected many times. This chain's CDR3 is CASSLLGGGTEAFF. CDR3 nucleotide sequence: TGTGCCAGCAGCTTATTAGGCGGTGGCACTGAAGCTTTCTTT. The chain has TRBV7-3 and TRBJ1-1; D uncertain. The CDR3 runs 14 residues. V gave up 2 bases and J gave up 4 bases, with 11 bases separating them. In germline, CDR1 is SGHTA, CDR2 FQGTGA.

In its sample, this clonotype was seen many times. J is TRBJ1-1 and V is TRBV2; D ambiguous. The CDR3 sequence is 14 residues long. Germline loops: CDR1 SNHLY, CDR2 FYNNEI. Trimming pared 2 bases from V and 1 base from J, leaving 8 bases between. The CDR3 DNA reads as TGTGCCAGCAGTGAAAGGGCCTCGAACACTGAAGCTTTCTTT. This encodes CASSERASNTEAFF.

This clonotype has ten or more counts. V and J are TRBV7-8 and TRBJ2-7; TRBD1 matches at 10 bases. The CDR3 has 17 amino acids. Germline V CDR1 and CDR2: SGHVS, FQNEAQ. Germline trimming cut 2 bases from V and 0 bases from J; bases unmatched to any gene: 7. This CDR3 is CASSLMGQGYGSYEQYF. The DNA for the CDR3 is TGTGCCAGCAGCTTAATGGGACAGGGGTATGGCTCCTACGAGCAGTACTTC.

There are many counts of this clonotype. This rearrangement joins TRBV6-2 or TRBV6-3 to TRBJ1-5; D is perhaps TRBD1 (5 bases). Trimming stripped 2 bases from V and 3 bases from J, with 11 bases between. Germline CDR1 MNHEY, CDR2 SVGEGT. This CDR3 is 15 amino acids long. The chain's CDR3 is CASSYGGTYNQPQHF. The DNA for the CDR3 is TGTGCCAGCAGTTACGGGGGTACCTACAATCAGCCCCAGCATTTT.

At least ten counts were recorded for this clonotype. The chain employs TRBV25-1 and TRBJ1-2; D gene unclear. The CDR3 consists of 11 residues. Germline V lookup: CDR1 MGHDK, CDR2 SYGVNS. Trimming shortened V by 1 base and J by 4 bases, and 1 base separated the two germline ends. In nucleotides, the CDR3 is TGTGCCAGCAGTGAATTCTATGGCTACACCTTC. Encoded protein: CASSEFYGYTF.

This clonotype is termed medium-sized (0.01 to 0.1%). The rearrangement uses TRBV6-5 and TRBJ2-6; 7 bases map to TRBD1. CDR3 size: 21 residues. V was clipped by 5 bases and J by 2 bases; unmatched bases: 21. Germline V gene sequence: CDR1 MNHEY, CDR2 SVGAGI. The CDR3 nucleotides are TGTGCCAGCAGTCGTCGCCCACACCTCCGGGACAGCGTTGCTGGGGCCAACGTCCTGACTTTC. Protein product: CASSRRPHLRDSVAGANVLTF.

This clonotype was detected many times. This chain uses TRBV12-5 with TRBJ2-1; D might be TRBD2 (6 bases). Trimming removed 5 bases from V and 4 bases from J, with 12 bases in between. Germline-derived CDR1 and CDR2 are LGHNT and FRNRAP. The CDR3 is 14 residues long. DNA for the CDR3: TGTGCTAGTGGTCCGGGGGACCCTTACAATGAGCAGTTCTTC. Translation: CASGPGDPYNEQFF.

This clonotype is medium-sized within its sample. This sequence joins TRBV20-1 and TRBJ1-5; D unclear. Trimming took 0 bases from V and 9 from J, leaving 15 bases between them. Germline CDR1 DFQATT, CDR2 SNEGSKA (reference sequence). The CDR3 extends over 14 amino acids. The CDR3 DNA reads TGCAGTGCTAGAGATTTAGCGTGGGAACGGCCCCAGCATTTT. Translation gives CSARDLAWERPQHF.

This clonotype has at least ten counts. The chain couples TRBV4-2 to TRBJ1-6; D unclear. Trimming took off 0 bases at V and 6 bases at J, with 12 bases between the two ends. The CDR3 runs 16 residues. The germline V gene encodes CDR1 LGHNA and CDR2 YNFKEQ. CDR3 DNA sequence: TGTGCCAGCAGCCAAGAACGGCAGCAACTTAATTCACCCCTCCACTTT. This translates into CASSQERQQLNSPLHF.

This clonotype was recorded at least ten times. This rearrangement joins TRBV19 to TRBJ1-1; D gene uncertain. The CDR3 runs 13 residues. Germline V gives CDR1 LNHDA, CDR2 SQIVND (reference sequence). Trimming took off 7 bases at V and 1 base at J, with 10 bases between the two ends. The CDR3 DNA sequence: TGTGCCAGTAAAGCAGTATCGAACACTGAAGCTTTCTTT. Translated: CASKAVSNTEAFF.

This clonotype was recorded many times. The chain uses TRBV20-1 and TRBJ2-7; the D gene could be TRBD1 or TRBD2 (6 bases each). The V and J ends lost 5 bases and 2 bases respectively, with 16 bases between them. Germline loops: CDR1 DFQATT, CDR2 SNEGSKA (reference sequence). The CDR3 sequence is 14 residues long. The chain's CDR3 is CSAPEGDFTYEQYF. In DNA, the CDR3 is TGCAGTGCTCCGGAGGGGGACTTTACCTACGAGCAGTACTTC.

This clonotype was recorded at least ten times. The gene calls are TRBV20-1 and TRBJ2-1; 8 bases agree with TRBD2. With 3 bases clipped from V and 1 base from J, the junction kept 5 bases outside the gene matches. This CDR3 has 15 residues. CDR1 and CDR2 (germline): DFQATT, SNEGSKA (reference sequence). For the CDR3, the DNA is TGCAGTGCTAGGTCCGGGAGGGGTTCCTACAATGAGCAGTTCTTC. It is translated as CSARSGRGSYNEQFF.

Regarding this clonotype: This could be a read error, since a much larger clone is one nucleotide away. The V call is TRBV12-3 or TRBV12-4, the J call TRBJ2-7; D may be TRBD2 (6 bases). The CDR3 is made up of 14 amino acids. CDR3 residues: CGSSLTRRGGEQYF. The CDR3 DNA reads TGTGGCAGCAGCCTTACGAGAAGGGGAGGCGAGCAGTACTTC.

Many counts were recorded for this clonotype. The chain is built from TRBV7-3 and TRBJ2-3; D is perhaps TRBD2 (6 bases). This CDR3 contains 14 residues. The germline V gene encodes CDR1 SGHTA and CDR2 FQGTGA. With 3 bases removed from V and 0 bases from J, the gap between germline ends came to 7 bases. CDR3: CASSLGTSTDTQYF. In DNA form, the CDR3 reads TGTGCCAGCAGCTTGGGGACTAGCACAGATACGCAGTATTTT.

This clonotype is medium-sized in the sample. The chain is built from TRBV9 and TRBJ2-7, with D possibly TRBD2 on 6 matching bases. The V gene's germline CDR1 is SGDLS and CDR2 YYNGEE. With 3 bases removed from V and 7 bases from J, the gap between germline ends came to 17 bases. CDR3 length: 14 residues. The CDR3 DNA is TGTGCCAGCAGCGCACGGGGGAAGTCTGAAGAGCAGTACTTC. Translation gives CASSARGKSEEQYF.

There are many counts of this clonotype. The genes are TRBV15 and TRBJ1-5; D uncertain. Germline CDR1 is LNHNV and CDR2 is YYDKDF (reference sequence). This CDR3 contains 13 residues. Trimming removed 1 base at V and 7 bases at J, with 8 bases between. This CDR3 reads CATSRVDWQPQHF. Here the CDR3 DNA reads TGTGCCACCAGCAGAGTAGATTGGCAGCCCCAGCATTTT.

The table lists this clonotype with many counts. The chain has TRBV3-1 and TRBJ2-1, with a tentative D call TRBD2 (5 bases). V lost 5 bases and J lost 0, with 14 bases in between. The CDR3 loop spans 16 amino acids. Germline assignment: CDR1 LGHDT and CDR2 YNNKEL (reference sequence). The CDR3 DNA is TGTGCCAGCAGCATCCGGACTTCGACCTCCTACAATGAGCAGTTCTTC. Amino acid sequence: CASSIRTSTSYNEQFF.

In its sample, this clonotype was seen many times. The gene calls are TRBV7-3 and TRBJ2-5; D not resolved. Germline V gene data show CDR1 as SGHTA and CDR2 as FQGTGA. This CDR3 is 14 amino acids long. The V gene lost 2 bases and the J gene lost 1 base, with 8 bases spanning the gap. The CDR3 here is CASSLAGSQETQYF. CDR3 nucleotides: TGTGCCAGCAGCTTAGCAGGCAGCCAAGAGACCCAGTACTTC.

Many counts were recorded for this clonotype. The rearrangement joins TRBV12-3 or TRBV12-4 to TRBJ2-5, with 12 bases matching TRBD1. V was pared by 3 bases and J by 5 bases, with 4 bases of the junction left unmatched. This CDR3 comprises 15 residues. In DNA form, the CDR3 reads TGTGCCAGCAGTTTTGGGGACAGGGGGCTTGAGACCCAGTACTTC. This translates into CASSFGDRGLETQYF.

This clonotype was seen at least ten times. The V and J genes are TRBV20-1 and TRBJ2-7, with 9 bases identical to TRBD2. Losses at the gene ends were 6 bases for V and 5 bases for J; bases not matched to a gene: 14. The CDR3 has 15 residues. Germline V gene lookup returns CDR1 DFQATT and CDR2 SNEGSKA (reference sequence). CDR3: CSARLERGAPNEQYF. The CDR3 DNA reads as TGCAGTGCCCGCCTAGAGCGGGGGGCTCCCAACGAGCAGTACTTC.